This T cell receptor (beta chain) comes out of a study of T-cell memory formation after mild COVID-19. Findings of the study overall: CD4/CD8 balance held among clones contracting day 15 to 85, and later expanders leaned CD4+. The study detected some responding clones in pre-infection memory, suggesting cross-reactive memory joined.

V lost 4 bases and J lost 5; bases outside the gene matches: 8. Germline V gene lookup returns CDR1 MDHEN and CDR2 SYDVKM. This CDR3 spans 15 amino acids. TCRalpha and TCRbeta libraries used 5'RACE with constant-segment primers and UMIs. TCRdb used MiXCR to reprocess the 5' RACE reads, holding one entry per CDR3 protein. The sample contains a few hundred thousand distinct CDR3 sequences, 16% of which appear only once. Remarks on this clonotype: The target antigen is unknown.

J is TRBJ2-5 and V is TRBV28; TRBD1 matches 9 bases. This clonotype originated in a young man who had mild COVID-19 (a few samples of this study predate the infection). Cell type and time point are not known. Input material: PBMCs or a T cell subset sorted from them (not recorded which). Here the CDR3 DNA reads TGTGCCAGCAGTTCCTCCGGGACAGGGTTTGAGACCCAGTACTTC. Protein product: CASSSSGTGFETQYF.